This record covers a single TCR beta chain. The antigen remains undetermined. This specimen belongs to a study of cytomegalovirus exposure and HLA in healthy donors. For the study at large: In an earlier analysis, around 120 million unique TCR beta sequences were found from some 170 million T cells. The study's findings and limits: Per a prior analysis, the majority of TCR beta V segments were productive roughly 90% or roughly 30% of the time.

Use of 60 Vbeta and 13 Jbeta primers characterized the PCR. Here immunoSEQ multiplex PCR was the method, and the copy in TCRdb shows in-frame clones only, minus some. The sample data list around 76,000 clones. CDR1 is MGHDK and CDR2 is SYGVNS in the germline V gene. V dropped 6 bases and J dropped 4 bases, with 16 bases sitting between them. The CDR3 runs 15 residues. It was healthy bone marrow donors who served as donors. The source of this sequence is a woman aged 55-70 years in good health and CMV-seronegative. The V and J genes are TRBV25-1 and TRBJ1-3; weak D call: TRBD1 (5 bases). The material sequenced was PBMCs. The CDR3 reads CASREVGGRGNTIYF. CDR3 DNA sequence: TGTGCCAGCAGAGAGGTCGGGGGACGGGGAAACACCATATATTTT. The full variable domain, completed using reference TRBV25-1 and TRBJ1-3, is EADIYQTPRYLVIGTGKKITLECSQTMGHDKMYWYQQDPGMELHLIHYSYGVNSTEKGDLSSESTVSRIRTEHFPLTLESARPSHTSQYLCASREVGGRGNTIYFGEGSWLTVV.